The 10 T cell receptor beta chains given below trace back to one sample, sequenced in a study of breast tumors, draining lymph nodes, adjacent tissues. Samples came from axillary lymph nodes draining the breast cancer. TCRdb independently ran MiXCR on the multiplex PCR reads; one entry per CDR3 protein. The sample consists of about 200,000 distinct CDR3 sequences, around 35% of them appearing once. The sequenced material came from axillary lymph node tissue. The receptors originated from a female donor with breast cancer. Some clones in this sample may be carry-over from other donors' samples.

This clonotype appeared many times. V and J are TRBV5-8 and TRBJ2-1, with 10 bases fitting TRBD2. Germline V CDR1 and CDR2: SGHTS, YDEGEE. The J segment lost 4 bases and the V segment lost 3 bases, leaving 1 base of the junction unmatched. CDR3 size: 14 residues. The CDR3 is CASSSGLAYNEQFF. The CDR3 region has the DNA TGTGCCAGCAGCTCGGGACTAGCGTACAATGAGCAGTTCTTC.

Comments on this clonotype: A read error is possible here, since a much larger clone lies one base away. No conserved phenylalanine or tryptophan is present at the end of the CDR3, so a read error is the likely explanation. The chain employs TRBV6-1 and TRBJ1-2, with D hard to call. The CDR3 totals 11 residues. Germline CDR1 MNHNS, CDR2 SASEGT. V lost 3 bases, J lost 5 bases, and 4 bases lay in between. This chain's CDR3 is CASSDRYGYTL. CDR3 nucleotides: TGTGCCAGCAGTGACAGATATGGCTACACCCTC.

The chain carries TRBV6-2 or TRBV6-3 and TRBJ1-5; tentatively, D is TRBD1 (5 bases). The length of the CDR3 is 16 residues. Germline V CDR1 and CDR2: MNHEY, SVGEGT. Trimming removed 5 bases at V and 3 bases at J, with 17 bases between. The CDR3 bases are TGTGCCAGCAGTACTTCCGGGACGCTCCACAATCAGCCCCAGCATTTT. Protein sequence: CASSTSGTLHNQPQHF.

This clonotype occurred once. The rearrangement joins TRBV10-3 to TRBJ2-7; either TRBD1 or TRBD2 may supply D (7 bases each). Germline-derived CDR1 and CDR2 are ENHRY and SYGVKD. CDR3 length equals 16 residues. V shed 7 bases and J shed 3 bases, with 22 bases lying between them. CDR3 protein: CAINMGAGDRSYEQYF. The CDR3 DNA follows: TGTGCCATCAACATGGGTGCGGGGGACAGAAGCTACGAGCAGTACTTC.

As concerns this clonotype: A read error may be the cause here, since a much bigger clone is one base away. This chain joins TRBV10-1 and TRBJ2-7; 8 bases are shared with TRBD1. The CDR3 runs 13 residues. Germline CDR1 is WNHNN and CDR2 is SYGVQD (reference sequence). CDR3 protein: CASSRDRTYEQCF. The CDR3 coding sequence is TGCGCCAGCAGCCGGGACAGGACCTACGAGCAGTGCTTC.

Concerning this clonotype itself: The junction differs from germline at one of its ends, possibly a read error. The chain uses TRBV6-5 and TRBJ1-6; D might be TRBD1 (6 bases). Germline V gene lookup returns CDR1 MNHEY and CDR2 SVGAGI. There are 16 residues in the CDR3. The chain's CDR3 is CASSHSQGLGGSPLHF. For the CDR3, the DNA is TGTGCCAGCAGTCACTCCCAGGGGCTGGGTGGTTCACCCCTCCACTTT.

This clonotype was counted ten times or more. The V gene is TRBV7-2, the J gene TRBJ2-7; the D gene is possibly TRBD2 (7 bases). Per germline, CDR1 SGHTA and CDR2 FQGNSA. The CDR3 length is 13 residues. Trimming removed 4 bases from V and 4 bases from J, with 11 bases in between. Written as DNA, the CDR3 is TGTGCCAGCAGCTGGCGGGGGCCATACGAGCAGTACTTC. It translates to CASSWRGPYEQYF.

This clonotype was seen many times. This chain joins TRBV5-1 and TRBJ2-7; 9 nucleotides line up with TRBD1. After removal of 4 bases from V and 2 bases from J, the junction contained 10 bases not matched to a gene. The CDR3 loop spans 16 amino acids. CDR1 is SGHRS, CDR2 YFSETQ, per germline. The CDR3 DNA is TGCGCCAGCAGCACCTCCACAGGGGGCGCAACCTACGAGCAGTACTTC. Protein: CASSTSTGGATYEQYF. Combining the CDR3 with reference TRBV5-1 and TRBJ2-7 gives the whole variable domain KAGVTQTPRYLIKTRGQQVTLSCSPISGHRSVSWYQQTPGQGLQFLFEYFSETQRNKGNFPGRFSGRQFSNSRSEMNVSTLELGDSALYLCASSTSTGGATYEQYFGPGTRLTVT.

This clonotype was observed many times. The chain recombines TRBV5-1 with TRBJ1-6; 7 bases line up with TRBD1. Germline lookup yields CDR1 SGHRS and CDR2 YFSETQ. There are 14 residues in the CDR3. V lost 3 bases to trimming and J lost 10 bases; unmatched junction nucleotides: 7. As DNA, the CDR3 is TGCGCCAGCAGCTGGGCAGGGGGTGAGTCACCCCTCCACTTT. It specifies CASSWAGGESPLHF. The full variable domain, rest sourced from reference TRBV5-1 and TRBJ1-6, is KAGVTQTPRYLIKTRGQQVTLSCSPISGHRSVSWYQQTPGQGLQFLFEYFSETQRNKGNFPGRFSGRQFSNSRSEMNVSTLELGDSALYLCASSWAGGESPLHFGNGTRLTVT.

There are many counts of this clonotype. The V gene is TRBV6-5, the J gene TRBJ1-4; 8 positions agree with TRBD1. V gave up 5 bases and J gave up 7 bases; unmatched junction bases: 9. The CDR3 is 15 residues long. The germline gives CDR1 MNHEY, CDR2 SVGAGI. The chain's CDR3 is CASSTGQGMGEKLFF. DNA of the CDR3: TGTGCCAGCAGTACTGGACAGGGTATGGGTGAAAAACTGTTTTTT.